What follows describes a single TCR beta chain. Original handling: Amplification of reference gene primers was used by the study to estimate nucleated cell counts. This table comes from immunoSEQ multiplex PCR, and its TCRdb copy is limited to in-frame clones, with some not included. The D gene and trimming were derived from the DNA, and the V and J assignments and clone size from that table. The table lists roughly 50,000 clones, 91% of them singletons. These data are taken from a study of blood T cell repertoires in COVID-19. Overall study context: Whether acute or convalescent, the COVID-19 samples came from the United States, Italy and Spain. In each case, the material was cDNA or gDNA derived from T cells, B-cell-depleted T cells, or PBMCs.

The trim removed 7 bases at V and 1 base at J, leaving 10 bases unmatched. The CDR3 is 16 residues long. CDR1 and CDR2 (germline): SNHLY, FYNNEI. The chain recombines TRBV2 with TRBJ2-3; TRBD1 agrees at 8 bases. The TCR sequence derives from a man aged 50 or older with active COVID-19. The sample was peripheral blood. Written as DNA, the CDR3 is TGTGCCAGCAATCGACAGGGGACCCCTCGCACAGATACGCAGTATTTT. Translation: CASNRQGTPRTDTQYF.